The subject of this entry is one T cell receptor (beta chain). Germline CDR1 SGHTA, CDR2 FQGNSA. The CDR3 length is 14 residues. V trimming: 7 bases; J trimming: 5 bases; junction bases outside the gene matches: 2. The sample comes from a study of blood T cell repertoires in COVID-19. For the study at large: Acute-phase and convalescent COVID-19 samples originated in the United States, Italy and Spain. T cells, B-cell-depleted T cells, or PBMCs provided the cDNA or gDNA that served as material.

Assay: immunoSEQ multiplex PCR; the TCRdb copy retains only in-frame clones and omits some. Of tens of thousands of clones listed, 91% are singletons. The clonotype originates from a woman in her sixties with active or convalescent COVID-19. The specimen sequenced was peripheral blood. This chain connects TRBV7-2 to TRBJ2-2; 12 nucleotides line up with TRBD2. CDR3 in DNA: TGTGCCAGCACACTAGCGGGAGGTACCGGGGAGCTGTTTTTT. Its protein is CASTLAGGTGELFF.